This entry is about one T cell receptor beta chain. This CDR3 spans 13 amino acids. Germline-derived CDR1 and CDR2 are LNHDA and SQIVND (reference sequence). Trimming took 4 bases from V and 6 from J, leaving 13 bases between them. These data belong to a study of blood T cell repertoires in COVID-19. Authors' analysis steps: How many nucleated cells were present was estimated from reference gene primer amplification. Only in-frame clones appear in the TCRdb table, and some are missing; sequencing was by immunoSEQ multiplex PCR. Clone size and V and J calls were adopted from that table, with D and trimming inferred from the DNA. Here the sample spans approximately 75,000 clones, approximately 89% being singletons.

This receptor was identified in a man older than 75 with acute or convalescent COVID-19. The sample comprised peripheral blood. The chain combines TRBV19 with TRBJ2-7; D is perhaps TRBD1 (5 bases). Here the CDR3 reads CASSTLRETEQYF. The CDR3 DNA reads as TGTGCCAGTAGTACCCTCAGGGAAACCGAGCAGTACTTC.